The TCR beta chain under discussion was sequenced for a study of cytomegalovirus exposure and HLA in healthy donors. With 60 Vbeta and 13 Jbeta primers, the PCR was carried out. This table comes from immunoSEQ multiplex PCR, and its TCRdb copy is limited to in-frame clones, with some not included. The table lists about 230,000 clones, roughly 73% of them singletons. The CDR3 is made up of 16 amino acids. V lost 2 bases and J lost 1, with 15 bases in between. The germline V gene has CDR1 SGHRS and CDR2 YFSETQ. The TCR was taken from a boy between 10 and 17 years old in good health and CMV-seronegative. Sequencing input: PBMCs. The chain is built from TRBV5-1 and TRBJ2-5, with D possibly matching TRBD2 (5 bases). The CDR3 is CASSFEASSGQETQYF. CDR3 coding DNA: TGCGCCAGCAGCTTTGAGGCTAGCAGCGGCCAAGAGACCCAGTACTTC.